This T cell receptor (beta chain) was identified in a study of OX40 agonist ivuxolimab in advanced cancers. Sequencing used immunoSEQ multiplex PCR; TCRdb keeps in-frame clones, though not all of them. The data hold around 70,000 clones, with approximately 82% observed a single time. Germline CDR1 reads SGHTA; CDR2 reads FQGNSA. Trimming pared 0 bases from V and 3 bases from J, leaving 6 bases between. The CDR3 covers 13 residues. This rearrangement joins TRBV7-2 to TRBJ2-7; D possibly corresponds to TRBD2 (6 bases). This sequence originates from an adult with an advanced solid tumor such as melanoma, head and neck, liver or kidney cancer. Source: CD4+ or CD8+ T cells sorted from blood, taken in a trial of the OX40 agonist ivuxolimab. CDR3 nucleotides: TGTGCCAGCAGCTTAGCCGGGGGCTACGAGCAGTACTTC. Translated, it gives CASSLAGGYEQYF.